One sample yielded the 5 T cell receptor beta chains listed below, sequenced in a study of cytomegalovirus exposure and HLA in healthy donors. The PCR ran on 60 Vbeta and 13 Jbeta primers. The protocol was immunoSEQ multiplex PCR, while the TCRdb copy is restricted to in-frame clones and leaves out a portion. The table records some 140,000 clones, around three quarters of them present only once. Input material: PBMCs. The receptors derive from a man between 35 and 55 years old in good health and CMV-seropositive.

V gene TRBV6-1 combines with J gene TRBJ1-4; D is unresolved. Trimming stripped 7 bases from V and 4 bases from J, with 10 bases between. Germline CDR1 is MNHNS and CDR2 is SASEGT. The CDR3 extends over 13 amino acids. The CDR3 is CASNYPNNEKLFF. The CDR3 DNA reads TGTGCCAGCAACTACCCCAATAATGAAAAACTGTTTTTT.

This clone was observed a handful of times. The chain has TRBV10-2 and TRBJ2-3; a weak D match, TRBD1 (5 bases). V lost 4 bases and J 0 bases, leaving 8 bases between the germline ends. The CDR3 is 14 amino acids. Per germline, CDR1 WSHSY and CDR2 SAAADI. CDR3 protein: CASSGAGSTDTQYF. The CDR3 region has the DNA TGCGCCAGCAGTGGGGCAGGGAGCACAGATACGCAGTATTTT.

V and J are TRBV18 and TRBJ2-1; D not resolved. V was trimmed by 3 bases and J by 0 bases, leaving 12 bases between them. The CDR3 is 16 residues long. Per the germline V gene, CDR1 is KGHSH and CDR2 is LQKENI. DNA of the CDR3: TGTGCCAGCTCACCTCCACAGTTGAGCTCCTACAATGAGCAGTTCTTC. Translating gives CASSPPQLSSYNEQFF.

The chain couples TRBV2 to TRBJ2-1; 9 nucleotides match TRBD2. Unmatched junction bases numbered 8, after V lost 4 bases and J lost 4 bases. Germline loops: CDR1 SNHLY, CDR2 FYNNEI. CDR3 length: 16 residues. The CDR3 nucleotides read TGTGCCAGCAGTGCCCTGACTAGCGGATTTTACAATGAGCAGTTCTTC. Translating it yields CASSALTSGFYNEQFF.

V usage is TRBV27 and J usage is TRBJ2-2; D not certain. CDR3 length equals 14 residues. Germline lookup yields CDR1 MNHEY and CDR2 SMNVEV (reference sequence). The V end was cut by 7 bases, the J end by 0 bases, with 9 bases between. The CDR3 protein is CASNREANTGELFF. CDR3 DNA: TGTGCCAGCAATCGAGAAGCGAACACCGGGGAGCTGTTTTTT.